This is a list of T cell receptor beta chains from one sample in a study of cytomegalovirus exposure and HLA in healthy donors. Clones were sequenced by immunoSEQ multiplex PCR, and TCRdb holds only the in-frame ones, with some missing. The sample yields about 140,000 clones, approximately 80% seen once. The sequenced sample was PBMCs. Receptors were obtained from a woman aged 40 to 50 in good health and CMV-seronegative. Both conserved end residues are part of each CDR3. Fields, in order: J gene, clone size, D gene, V gene, CDR3 protein, CDR3 DNA. D genes are given only for firm matches. For some rows the clone size is stated as once, few or many, or as a class when expanded; others skip it.

J gene: TRBJ1-5; clone size: .; D gene: .; V gene: TRBV4-1; CDR3 protein: CASRPTRPLVDSQKMGNQPQHF; CDR3 DNA: TGCGCCAGCAGACCAACCCGACCGCTTGTGGACAGCCAAAAAATGGGGAATCAGCCCCAGCATTTT
J gene: TRBJ2-7; clone size: few; D gene: .; V gene: TRBV4-2; CDR3 protein: CASSHRGEGTYEQYF; CDR3 DNA: TGTGCCAGCAGCCATAGGGGGGAGGGGACCTACGAGCAGTACTTC
J gene: TRBJ1-5; clone size: .; D gene: TRBD1; V gene: TRBV27; CDR3 protein: CASSLSGGIQPQHF; CDR3 DNA: TGTGCCAGCAGTTTATCAGGGGGCATTCAGCCCCAGCATTTC
J gene: TRBJ2-2; clone size: few; D gene: TRBD2; V gene: TRBV5-6; CDR3 protein: CASSLGLAGVTGELFF; CDR3 DNA: TGTGCCAGCAGCTTGGGTCTAGCGGGAGTTACCGGGGAGCTGTTTTTT
J gene: TRBJ2-7; clone size: .; D gene: .; V gene: TRBV6-5; CDR3 protein: CASSDSYEQYF; CDR3 DNA: TGTGCCAGCAGTGACAGCTACGAGCAGTACTTC
J gene: TRBJ1-4; clone size: once; D gene: .; V gene: TRBV30; CDR3 protein: CAWSVHSSEKLFF; CDR3 DNA: TGTGCCTGGAGTGTACACAGTAGTGAAAAACTGTTTTTT
J gene: TRBJ2-7; clone size: .; D gene: .; V gene: TRBV7-9; CDR3 protein: CASSLRGGYEQYF; CDR3 DNA: TGTGCCAGCAGCTTAAGAGGGGGCTACGAGCAGTACTTC
J gene: TRBJ1-5; clone size: .; D gene: .; V gene: TRBV19; CDR3 protein: CASSIGTDLQPQHF; CDR3 DNA: TGTGCCAGTAGTATAGGTACAGACCTTCAGCCCCAGCATTTT
J gene: TRBJ1-4; clone size: .; D gene: .; V gene: TRBV15; CDR3 protein: CATSRRQATNEKLFF; CDR3 DNA: TGTGCCACCAGCAGACGACAAGCAACTAATGAAAAACTGTTTTTT
J gene: TRBJ2-1; clone size: .; D gene: .; V gene: TRBV29-1; CDR3 protein: CKVGGSGSYNEQFF; CDR3 DNA: TGCAAGGTGGGAGGATCTGGCTCCTACAATGAGCAGTTCTTC
J gene: TRBJ1-2; clone size: .; D gene: .; V gene: TRBV7-2; CDR3 protein: CASSLWRDGYTF; CDR3 DNA: TGTGCCAGCAGCTTATGGAGAGATGGCTACACCTTC
J gene: TRBJ2-1; clone size: .; D gene: TRBD1; V gene: TRBV9; CDR3 protein: CASSVKTGGDYNEQFF; CDR3 DNA: TGTGCCAGCAGCGTCAAGACAGGGGGCGACTACAATGAGCAGTTCTTC
J gene: TRBJ1-1; clone size: .; D gene: .; V gene: TRBV28; CDR3 protein: CASSLFRQGSNTEAFF; CDR3 DNA: TGTGCCAGCAGTTTGTTTCGCCAGGGTTCGAACACTGAAGCTTTCTTT
J gene: TRBJ1-2; clone size: .; D gene: .; V gene: TRBV4-3; CDR3 protein: CASSQVSGSYGYTF; CDR3 DNA: TGCGCCAGCAGCCAAGTAAGCGGGAGCTATGGCTACACCTTC
J gene: TRBJ2-1; clone size: .; D gene: TRBD2; V gene: TRBV7-3; CDR3 protein: CASRLAGSSYNEQFF; CDR3 DNA: TGTGCCAGCAGGTTAGCGGGAAGCTCCTACAATGAGCAGTTCTTC
J gene: TRBJ2-1; clone size: few; D gene: TRBD1; V gene: TRBV19; CDR3 protein: CASRAGQGNYNEQFF; CDR3 DNA: TGTGCCAGTAGAGCGGGACAGGGAAATTACAATGAGCAGTTCTTC
J gene: TRBJ1-1; clone size: .; D gene: TRBD1; V gene: TRBV7-9; CDR3 protein: CSSSLPDRENTEAFF; CDR3 DNA: TGTTCCAGCAGCCTACCCGACAGGGAGAACACTGAAGCTTTCTTT
J gene: TRBJ1-1; clone size: .; D gene: .; V gene: TRBV30; CDR3 protein: CAWSVSVNTEAFF; CDR3 DNA: TGTGCCTGGAGTGTATCAGTGAACACTGAAGCTTTCTTT
J gene: TRBJ1-1; clone size: .; D gene: .; V gene: TRBV5-1; CDR3 protein: CASSLVGINTEAFF; CDR3 DNA: TGCGCCAGCAGCTTGGTCGGGATTAACACTGAAGCTTTCTTT
J gene: TRBJ2-6; clone size: few; D gene: .; V gene: TRBV7-9; CDR3 protein: CASSLGQILRTGANVLTF; CDR3 DNA: TGTGCCAGCAGCTTAGGCCAGATCCTCAGGACTGGGGCCAACGTCCTGACTTTC
J gene: TRBJ2-7; clone size: .; D gene: .; V gene: TRBV7-2; CDR3 protein: CASSLIRVSEQYF; CDR3 DNA: TGTGCCAGCAGCTTAATCCGGGTCTCCGAGCAGTACTTC
J gene: TRBJ2-1; clone size: .; D gene: .; V gene: TRBV7-8; CDR3 protein: CASSFFSVFGEQFF; CDR3 DNA: TGTGCCAGCAGCTTCTTCAGCGTTTTTGGTGAGCAGTTCTTC
J gene: TRBJ1-5; clone size: .; D gene: .; V gene: TRBV19; CDR3 protein: CASTREGKPYSNQPQHF; CDR3 DNA: TGTGCCAGTACCCGGGAGGGGAAACCCTATAGCAATCAGCCCCAGCATTTT
J gene: TRBJ1-1; clone size: .; D gene: .; V gene: TRBV11-3; CDR3 protein: CASSLGRRGVNTEAFF; CDR3 DNA: TGTGCCAGCAGCTTAGGCCGCCGGGGGGTGAACACTGAAGCTTTCTTT
J gene: TRBJ2-2; clone size: .; D gene: TRBD2; V gene: TRBV29-1; CDR3 protein: CSVGFSGAAGELFF; CDR3 DNA: TGCAGCGTTGGATTTAGCGGGGCGGCTGGGGAGCTGTTTTTT
J gene: TRBJ1-3; clone size: once; D gene: .; V gene: TRBV5-1; CDR3 protein: CASSLQGTGNTIYF; CDR3 DNA: TGCGCCAGCAGCTTACAGGGTACGGGAAACACCATATATTTT
J gene: TRBJ2-5; clone size: once; D gene: TRBD2; V gene: TRBV5-4; CDR3 protein: CASSLQLAEETQYF; CDR3 DNA: TGTGCCAGCAGCTTGCAACTAGCGGAAGAGACCCAGTACTTC
J gene: TRBJ2-5; clone size: .; D gene: .; V gene: TRBV7-6; CDR3 protein: CASSLYSSETQYF; CDR3 DNA: TGTGCCAGCAGCTTATACAGCTCAGAGACCCAGTACTTC
J gene: TRBJ2-3; clone size: .; D gene: .; V gene: TRBV14; CDR3 protein: CASSQTQGMRTDTQYF; CDR3 DNA: TGTGCCAGCAGCCAAACTCAGGGAATGCGCACAGATACGCAGTATTTT
J gene: TRBJ1-1; clone size: few; D gene: TRBD1; V gene: TRBV4-2; CDR3 protein: CASSQDRGRPTEAFF; CDR3 DNA: TGTGCCAGCAGCCAGGACAGGGGGCGACCCACTGAAGCTTTCTTT
J gene: TRBJ1-5; clone size: .; D gene: .; V gene: TRBV7-8; CDR3 protein: CASSLGGEAVFGQPQHF; CDR3 DNA: TGTGCCAGCAGCTTAGGAGGGGAGGCCGTTTTCGGTCAGCCCCAGCATTTT
J gene: TRBJ2-3; clone size: .; D gene: .; V gene: TRBV25-1; CDR3 protein: CANYRTQYF; CDR3 DNA: TGTGCCAACTACCGGACGCAGTATTTT
J gene: TRBJ2-7; clone size: .; D gene: .; V gene: TRBV11-2; CDR3 protein: CASSLAPGQGYEQYF; CDR3 DNA: TGTGCCAGCAGCTTAGCCCCTGGGCAGGGCTACGAGCAGTACTTC
J gene: TRBJ2-3; clone size: few; D gene: .; V gene: TRBV5-4; CDR3 protein: CASSPTGTGSTDTQYF; CDR3 DNA: TGTGCCAGCAGCCCGACGGGAACAGGGTCCACAGATACGCAGTATTTT
J gene: TRBJ1-5; clone size: .; D gene: TRBD1; V gene: TRBV30; CDR3 protein: CAWTGTDSNQPQHF; CDR3 DNA: TGTGCCTGGACCGGGACAGATAGCAATCAGCCCCAGCATTTT
J gene: TRBJ1-4; clone size: once; D gene: TRBD1; V gene: TRBV10-2; CDR3 protein: CASSEETGSTNEKLFF; CDR3 DNA: TGCGCCAGCAGTGAGGAGACAGGGTCAACTAATGAAAAACTGTTTTTT
J gene: TRBJ2-1; clone size: .; D gene: TRBD2; V gene: TRBV5-1; CDR3 protein: CASSYGLAGGVDEQFF; CDR3 DNA: TGCGCCAGCAGCTACGGACTAGCGGGAGGTGTGGATGAGCAGTTCTTC
J gene: TRBJ1-5; clone size: .; D gene: TRBD1; V gene: TRBV5-8; CDR3 protein: CASSSGTGHNQPQHF; CDR3 DNA: TGTGCCAGCAGCTCCGGGACAGGCCACAATCAGCCCCAGCATTTT
J gene: TRBJ1-3; clone size: few; D gene: .; V gene: TRBV4-1; CDR3 protein: CASSQGRDSGNTIYF; CDR3 DNA: TGCGCCAGCAGCCAAGGGCGGGACTCTGGAAACACCATATATTTT
J gene: TRBJ2-7; clone size: .; D gene: .; V gene: TRBV7-9; CDR3 protein: CASSAWEREGGEQYF; CDR3 DNA: TGTGCCAGCAGCGCCTGGGAAAGGGAAGGGGGCGAGCAGTACTTC
J gene: TRBJ1-4; clone size: .; D gene: .; V gene: TRBV4-3; CDR3 protein: CASSQSKRTQVGEKLFF; CDR3 DNA: TGCGCCAGCAGCCAAAGCAAGAGGACTCAAGTAGGTGAAAAACTGTTTTTT